These 24 T cell receptor beta chains came from one sample sequenced in a study of cytomegalovirus exposure and HLA in healthy donors. TCRdb's copy holds only in-frame clones and misses some; the assay was immunoSEQ multiplex PCR. The top ten clones hold roughly 4.3% of a sample with some 150,000 clones, roughly 86% of them seen once. Sequencing was performed on PBMCs. Every receptor here comes from a man aged 18 to 29 in good health and CMV-seropositive.

V gene TRBV28 combines with J gene TRBJ1-2, with a weak D call TRBD1 (5 bases). V lost 5 bases, J lost 4 bases, and 11 bases lay in between. The germline CDR1 and CDR2 sequences are MDHEN and SYDVKM. The CDR3 covers 13 residues. CDR3 nucleotides: TGTGCCAGCAGTGCAGGGTGGTTCTATGGCTACACCTTC. As protein: CASSAGWFYGYTF.

This sequence joins TRBV7-2 and TRBJ2-1; 14 bases align to TRBD2. V lost 3 bases to trimming and J lost 0 bases; unmatched junction nucleotides: 4. The V gene's germline CDR1 is SGHTA and CDR2 FQGNSA. The CDR3 runs to 18 residues. CDR3 in amino acids: CASSFRLAGGSSYNEQFF. The CDR3 DNA reads TGTGCCAGCAGCTTCCGACTAGCGGGAGGGAGCTCCTACAATGAGCAGTTCTTC.

This sequence joins TRBV29-1 and TRBJ2-3; a possible D gene is TRBD2 (6 bases). CDR1 and CDR2 from the germline V gene are SQVTM and ANQGSEA. The CDR3 spans 14 residues. The V end lost 1 base, the J end lost 5 bases, and 13 bases lay between the germline ends. CDR3 DNA sequence: TGCAGCGTTGAAGGGCAGGGAGGACTAGATACGCAGTATTTT. It specifies CSVEGQGGLDTQYF.

The chain recombines TRBV5-1 with TRBJ2-1; D is unclear. Deletions cut 2 bases from V and 7 bases from J, with 7 bases between. There are 12 residues in the CDR3. CDR1 is SGHRS, CDR2 YFSETQ, per germline. CDR3 protein: CASSFTSNEQFF. CDR3 nucleotide sequence: TGCGCCAGCAGCTTCACCAGTAATGAGCAGTTCTTC.

V usage is TRBV15 and J usage is TRBJ1-1; TRBD1 might be the D (5 bases). Looked up from germline, CDR1 is LNHNV and CDR2 is YYDKDF (reference sequence). CDR3 length: 12 amino acids. V lost 5 bases, J lost 2 bases, and 6 bases lay in between. The CDR3 is CATSDSNTEAFF. The CDR3 bases are TGTGCCACCAGCGACAGCAACACTGAAGCTTTCTTT.

The CDR3 DNA reads TGTGCCAGCAGCTTGACAGGGGTGGTAGATACGCAGTATTTT. Protein sequence: CASSLTGVVDTQYF. The chain carries TRBV7-9 and TRBJ2-3, with 8 bases that match TRBD1. V lost 3 bases and J lost 5; bases outside the gene matches: 4. The CDR3 runs 14 residues. Germline assignment: CDR1 SEHNR and CDR2 FQNEAQ (reference sequence).

This chain connects TRBV9 to TRBJ1-1; a possible D gene is TRBD1 (6 bases). The germline V gene encodes CDR1 SGDLS and CDR2 YYNGEE. This CDR3 is 14 amino acids long. The V and J ends lost 1 base and 4 bases respectively, with 11 bases between them. The DNA of the CDR3 is TGTGCCAGCAGCGTAAGACAGGACTTCACTGAAGCTTTCTTT. Amino acids: CASSVRQDFTEAFF.

This clone was detected ten times or more. The rearrangement uses TRBV27 and TRBJ1-4; perhaps TRBD1 as D (5 bases). Germline values: CDR1 MNHEY, CDR2 SMNVEV (reference sequence). The CDR3 covers 14 residues. The V end was cut by 3 bases, the J end by 8 bases, with 13 bases between. The CDR3 nucleotides are TGTGCCAGCAGTTTTGCGGGGGAAGTCGAAAAACTGTTTTTT. Amino acids: CASSFAGEVEKLFF. The full variable domain, in which reference TRBV27 and TRBJ1-4 provide the parts outside the CDR3, is EAQVTQNPRYLITVTGKKLTVTCSQNMNHEYMSWYRQDPGLGLRQIYYSMNVEVTDKGDVPEGYKVSRKEKRNFPLILESPSPNQTSLYFCASSFAGEVEKLFFGSGTQLSVL.

The V gene is TRBV6-1, the J gene TRBJ1-6; D perhaps matches TRBD1 (5 bases). This CDR3 has 17 residues. Germline CDR1 is MNHNS and CDR2 is SASEGT. Trimming shortened V by 1 base and J by 6 bases, and 16 bases separated the two germline ends. The CDR3 loop reads CASSEDGRRGGNSPLHF. In DNA form, the CDR3 reads TGTGCCAGCAGTGAAGATGGGAGGCGGGGGGGTAATTCACCCCTCCACTTT.

The CDR3 sequence is CAWNRQGVNTEAFF. DNA for the CDR3: TGTGCCTGGAATAGACAGGGAGTGAACACTGAAGCTTTCTTT. V usage is TRBV30 and J usage is TRBJ1-1; 7 positions agree with TRBD1. Per the germline V gene, CDR1 is GTSNPN and CDR2 is SVGIG (reference sequence). The CDR3 consists of 14 residues. V lost 4 bases, J lost 0 bases, and 5 bases stayed unmatched.

The genes are TRBV19 and TRBJ2-7; 7 bases line up with TRBD1. The junction had 6 bases not matched to a gene; V was cut back by 1 base and J by 6 bases. The germline gives CDR1 LNHDA, CDR2 SQIVND (reference sequence). CDR3 length equals 14 residues. The chain's CDR3 is CASSIGNRGFEQYF. CDR3 DNA: TGTGCCAGTAGTATAGGAAACAGGGGATTCGAGCAGTACTTC.

This clone was recorded once. The genes are TRBV19 and TRBJ2-7; D is unclear. The germline V and J ends were trimmed by 3 bases and 1 base, with 10 bases remaining between them. The CDR3 has 14 amino acids. Germline V lookup: CDR1 LNHDA, CDR2 SQIVND (reference sequence). CDR3 sequence (DNA): TGTGCCAGTAGTATTTGGTCGGAGTCCTACGAGCAGTACTTC. Protein sequence: CASSIWSESYEQYF.

The rearrangement uses TRBV18 and TRBJ2-4, with 9 bases matching TRBD1. The junction had 6 bases not matched to a gene; V was cut back by 3 bases and J by 3 bases. The CDR3 is 16 amino acids. Germline loops: CDR1 KGHSH, CDR2 LQKENI. CDR3 nucleotide sequence: TGTGCCAGCTCACCTGGGACAGGGAGGGACAAAAACATTCAGTACTTC. Translating it yields CASSPGTGRDKNIQYF.

The V gene is TRBV27, the J gene TRBJ2-7; D gene unclear. Trimming stripped 5 bases from V and 0 bases from J, with 5 bases between. Per the germline V gene, CDR1 is MNHEY and CDR2 is SMNVEV (reference sequence). CDR3 length: 12 amino acids. CDR3 loop: CASSPNSYEQYF. The CDR3 nucleotides are TGTGCCAGCAGTCCAAACTCCTACGAGCAGTACTTC.

V gene TRBV5-1 combines with J gene TRBJ1-1; 7 bases line up with TRBD1. This CDR3 spans 16 amino acids. The V segment lost 4 bases and the J segment 5 bases; nucleotides outside the gene matches: 14. Per the germline V gene, CDR1 is SGHRS and CDR2 is YFSETQ. The CDR3 loop is CASSLGTDRRRTEAFF. CDR3 in DNA: TGCGCCAGCAGCCTGGGGACGGACAGGAGAAGGACTGAAGCTTTCTTT.

The V and J genes are TRBV6-5 and TRBJ2-5; a possible D gene is TRBD1 (5 bases). The CDR3 has 13 residues. Germline CDR1 reads MNHEY; CDR2 reads SVGAGI. The V end was cut by 5 bases, the J end by 13 bases, with 20 bases between. The CDR3 nucleotides are TGTGCCAGCAGTAGGGGTGAGCAGACGCCAGGGTACTTC. Amino acids: CASSRGEQTPGYF.

CDR3 bases: TGTGCCAGCAGCCCGGGGGGAGAGACCCAGTACTTC. As protein: CASSPGGETQYF. This chain uses TRBV4-2 with TRBJ2-5, with 7 bases aligning to TRBD2. V lost 4 bases, J lost 4 bases, and 0 bases stayed unmatched. CDR1 and CDR2 from the germline V gene are LGHNA and YNFKEQ. This CDR3 has 12 amino acids.

The rearrangement joins TRBV7-9 to TRBJ1-2; TRBD1 aligns across 7 bases. The length of the CDR3 is 13 residues. Germline assignment: CDR1 SEHNR and CDR2 FQNEAQ (reference sequence). Losses at the gene ends were 5 bases for V and 2 bases for J; bases not matched to a gene: 2. The CDR3 spells CASSRTGNYGYTF. The CDR3 DNA follows: TGTGCCAGCAGCCGGACAGGCAACTATGGCTACACCTTC.

The chain recombines TRBV5-1 with TRBJ2-1; possible D gene TRBD2, 6 bases. The CDR3 sequence is 13 residues long. The germline V gene encodes CDR1 SGHRS and CDR2 YFSETQ. The V end was cut by 4 bases, the J end by 4 bases, with 9 bases between. The CDR3 loop is CASSGRSYNEQFF. CDR3 nucleotides: TGCGCCAGCAGCGGGAGGTCTTACAATGAGCAGTTCTTC.

The V call is TRBV19, the J call TRBJ1-1, with 8 bases that match TRBD1. The CDR3 consists of 13 residues. With V trimmed by 7 bases and J by 5 bases, 6 bases remained unmatched. The germline V gene encodes CDR1 LNHDA and CDR2 SQIVND (reference sequence). The CDR3 region is CASNPTGGTEAFF. CDR3 in DNA: TGTGCCAGTAACCCCACAGGGGGAACTGAAGCTTTCTTT.

The genes are TRBV27 and TRBJ2-3, with 9 bases matching TRBD1. This CDR3 has 18 residues. The germline CDR1 and CDR2 sequences are MNHEY and SMNVEV (reference sequence). J lost 2 bases, V lost 3 bases, and 12 bases had no gene match. The CDR3 nucleotides read TGTGCCAGCAGTTTTCGAACCTACGGGACAGGGACCACAGATACGCAGTATTTT. It yields the protein CASSFRTYGTGTTDTQYF.

The chain couples TRBV6-1 to TRBJ2-5; tentatively, D is TRBD2 (5 bases). V was clipped by 9 bases and J by 2 bases, with 7 bases between them. The CDR3 runs 11 residues. Germline lookup yields CDR1 MNHNS and CDR2 SASEGT. CDR3 DNA sequence: TGTGCCAGTCGGGATCAAGAGACCCAGTACTTC. Its translation: CASRDQETQYF.

The chain recombines TRBV13 with TRBJ2-1; 9 bases match TRBD1. From germline, CDR1 is PRHDT and CDR2 FYEKMQ (reference sequence). The V gene end was trimmed by 4 bases and the J gene end by 7 bases; junction bases not matched to a gene: 8. The CDR3 runs to 15 residues. The CDR3 nucleotides are TGTGCCAGCAGCTACGTCACAGGGGGCGTAAATGAGCAGTTCTTC. This codes for CASSYVTGGVNEQFF.

The chain couples TRBV30 to TRBJ2-1, with 7 bases aligning to TRBD2. Germline CDR1 is GTSNPN and CDR2 is SVGIG (reference sequence). The V segment lost 4 bases and the J segment 2 bases; nucleotides outside the gene matches: 8. The CDR3 is made up of 15 amino acids. The DNA for the CDR3 is TGTGCCTGGAAGTTAACCGGGACTACCTACAATGAGCAGTTCTTC. This codes for CAWKLTGTTYNEQFF.